This is a list of T cell receptor beta chains from one sample in a study of cytomegalovirus exposure and HLA in healthy donors. Profiled with immunoSEQ multiplex PCR; TCRdb holds only in-frame clones, not every one. Among more than 55,000 clones listed, 90% to 97% were seen once. The source material was PBMCs. The receptors come from a young man in good health and CMV-seronegative. CDR3s include the opening cysteine and the closing phenylalanine or tryptophan. Fields, in order: V gene, clone size, D gene, J gene, CDR3 DNA, CDR3 protein. D genes are given only for firm matches. Where a row states a size, it is once, few, many or the class of an expanded clone; other rows omit it.

v_gene: TRBV7-9
abundance: .
d_gene: .
j_gene: TRBJ2-5
CDR3nt: TGTGCCAGCAGCTTAGCGGGTCGGGGGTCACAGACCCAGTACTTC
CDR3aa: CASSLAGRGSQTQYF

v_gene: TRBV6-4
abundance: few
d_gene: TRBD2
j_gene: TRBJ2-1
CDR3nt: TGTGCCAGCAGTGACTCAGCGGGAGGCTACAATGAGCAGTTCTTC
CDR3aa: CASSDSAGGYNEQFF

v_gene: TRBV30
abundance: .
d_gene: .
j_gene: TRBJ2-3
CDR3nt: TGTGCCTGGACGATAGGTAGCGGCACAGATACGCAGTATTTT
CDR3aa: CAWTIGSGTDTQYF

v_gene: TRBV9
abundance: .
d_gene: TRBD1
j_gene: TRBJ2-2
CDR3nt: TGTGCCAGCAGCGGGCACAGGGGGCGCGACACCGGGGAGCTGTTTTTT
CDR3aa: CASSGHRGRDTGELFF

v_gene: TRBV5-4
abundance: once
d_gene: TRBD2
j_gene: TRBJ2-3
CDR3nt: TGTGCCAGCAGCGGGGGACTAGCGAGCACAGATACGCAGTATTTT
CDR3aa: CASSGGLASTDTQYF

v_gene: TRBV10-2
abundance: once
d_gene: .
j_gene: TRBJ1-1
CDR3nt: TGCGCCAGCCAGCAGGGAAAGTGGACTGAAGCTTTCTTT
CDR3aa: CASQQGKWTEAFF

v_gene: TRBV4-2
abundance: .
d_gene: TRBD2
j_gene: TRBJ2-2
CDR3nt: TGTGCCAGCAGCCAAGCTGGACTAGCGGAGAATGGGGAGCTGTTTTTT
CDR3aa: CASSQAGLAENGELFF

v_gene: TRBV5-5
abundance: .
d_gene: TRBD2
j_gene: TRBJ2-7
CDR3nt: TGTGCCAGCAGCTTCATCGGGCGGGAGGCGTCCTACGAGCAGTACTTC
CDR3aa: CASSFIGREASYEQYF

v_gene: TRBV6-1
abundance: .
d_gene: TRBD2
j_gene: TRBJ2-2
CDR3nt: TGTGCCAGCAGCCGTACTAGCGCCCCCGGGGAGCTGTTTTTT
CDR3aa: CASSRTSAPGELFF

v_gene: TRBV30
abundance: .
d_gene: TRBD1
j_gene: TRBJ2-7
CDR3nt: TGTGCCTGGAGTCGACAGGGTGGGGGTTACGAGCAGTACTTC
CDR3aa: CAWSRQGGGYEQYF

v_gene: TRBV7-9
abundance: .
d_gene: TRBD1
j_gene: TRBJ2-3
CDR3nt: TGTGCCAGCAGCCCCGGGACAGGGTATTTTGATACGCAGTATTTT
CDR3aa: CASSPGTGYFDTQYF

v_gene: TRBV9
abundance: .
d_gene: .
j_gene: TRBJ2-7
CDR3nt: TGTGCCAGCAGCGTAGTCGCGGGCGGACCGGTGTACGAGCAGTACTTC
CDR3aa: CASSVVAGGPVYEQYF

v_gene: TRBV7-9
abundance: .
d_gene: .
j_gene: TRBJ2-7
CDR3nt: TGTGCCAGCAGCCAAGGGGGCTCCTACGAGCAGTACTTC
CDR3aa: CASSQGGSYEQYF

v_gene: TRBV18
abundance: .
d_gene: TRBD1
j_gene: TRBJ2-1
CDR3nt: TGTGCCAGCTCACCCCTAGAACTTACAGGGGACGACAATGAGCAGTTCTTC
CDR3aa: CASSPLELTGDDNEQFF

v_gene: TRBV5-1
abundance: once
d_gene: TRBD1
j_gene: TRBJ2-7
CDR3nt: TGCGCCAGCAGCCCGAGGGGGCTTGGGTACGAGCAGTACTTC
CDR3aa: CASSPRGLGYEQYF

v_gene: TRBV27
abundance: .
d_gene: .
j_gene: TRBJ2-7
CDR3nt: TGTGCCAGCAGTACAACAGGCTACGAGCAGTACTTC
CDR3aa: CASSTTGYEQYF

v_gene: TRBV9
abundance: .
d_gene: .
j_gene: TRBJ2-2
CDR3nt: TGTGCCAGCAGCGTAAGACAGATCGCCGGGGAGCTGTTTTTT
CDR3aa: CASSVRQIAGELFF

v_gene: TRBV2
abundance: .
d_gene: TRBD1
j_gene: TRBJ2-2
CDR3nt: TGTGCCAGCAGTGTCGACAGGGTAGCCGGGGAGCTGTTTTTT
CDR3aa: CASSVDRVAGELFF

v_gene: TRBV5-6
abundance: .
d_gene: .
j_gene: TRBJ2-3
CDR3nt: TGTGCCAGCAGCTTGGTGTCCTACACAGATACGCAGTATTTT
CDR3aa: CASSLVSYTDTQYF

v_gene: TRBV5-1
abundance: .
d_gene: .
j_gene: TRBJ2-5
CDR3nt: TGCGCCAGCAGGACCTCGTTAGGGGCCCAGTACTTC
CDR3aa: CASRTSLGAQYF

v_gene: TRBV5-8
abundance: .
d_gene: TRBD1
j_gene: TRBJ1-5
CDR3nt: TGTGCCAGCAGCCACCGGACAGGGGGCAATCAGCCCCAGCATTTT
CDR3aa: CASSHRTGGNQPQHF

v_gene: TRBV7-9
abundance: .
d_gene: .
j_gene: TRBJ2-4
CDR3nt: TGTGCCACCCGAGGGTTAGCCAAAAACATTCAGTACTTC
CDR3aa: CATRGLAKNIQYF

v_gene: TRBV5-1
abundance: few
d_gene: TRBD2
j_gene: TRBJ2-7
CDR3nt: TGCGCCAGCAGCTTGACTAGCGGTTCCTACGAGCAGTACTTC
CDR3aa: CASSLTSGSYEQYF

v_gene: TRBV10-3
abundance: .
d_gene: TRBD1
j_gene: TRBJ2-2
CDR3nt: TGTGCCATCAGTGAGGGGACAGCTCTCGGTAACACCGGGGAGCTGTTTTTT
CDR3aa: CAISEGTALGNTGELFF

v_gene: TRBV28
abundance: .
d_gene: TRBD2
j_gene: TRBJ2-2
CDR3nt: TGTGCCAGCAGCCACCGACTAGCGGGAGGGAACACCGGGGAGCTGTTTTTT
CDR3aa: CASSHRLAGGNTGELFF

v_gene: TRBV4-1
abundance: .
d_gene: TRBD2
j_gene: TRBJ2-1
CDR3nt: TGCGCCAGCAGGGAGAGTAGCGGGAGTCTGGATGAGCAGTTCTTC
CDR3aa: CASRESSGSLDEQFF

v_gene: TRBV7-9
abundance: .
d_gene: TRBD2
j_gene: TRBJ2-1
CDR3nt: TGTGCCAGCAGCTTACCGCTGGGACTAGCAGTTAACAATGAGCAGTTCTTC
CDR3aa: CASSLPLGLAVNNEQFF

v_gene: TRBV5-1
abundance: .
d_gene: .
j_gene: TRBJ2-7
CDR3nt: TGCGCCAGCAGCTTGGATGGACTACAAAGCTCCTACGAGCAGTACTTC
CDR3aa: CASSLDGLQSSYEQYF

v_gene: TRBV10-1
abundance: .
d_gene: TRBD2
j_gene: TRBJ2-2
CDR3nt: TGCGCCAGCAGTGAGTCGGCCGGACTAGCGGGACTCACCGGGGAGCTGTTTTTT
CDR3aa: CASSESAGLAGLTGELFF

v_gene: TRBV6-5
abundance: .
d_gene: TRBD1
j_gene: TRBJ2-2
CDR3nt: TGTGCCAGCAGGACCGGGACAGGGACCCTGTTTTTT
CDR3aa: CASRTGTGTLFF

v_gene: TRBV5-1
abundance: .
d_gene: .
j_gene: TRBJ2-1
CDR3nt: TGCGCCAGCAGCTTGCAGGGGCGCAACGAGCAGTTCTTC
CDR3aa: CASSLQGRNEQFF

v_gene: TRBV7-6
abundance: few
d_gene: .
j_gene: TRBJ2-3
CDR3nt: TGTGCCAGCTCGGAGGGAGCGGCAGATACGCAGTATTTT
CDR3aa: CASSEGAADTQYF

v_gene: TRBV28
abundance: .
d_gene: .
j_gene: TRBJ1-4
CDR3nt: TGTGCCAGCAGCCAAGAGCCATTTGCAACTAATGAAAAACTGTTTTTT
CDR3aa: CASSQEPFATNEKLFF

v_gene: TRBV2
abundance: .
d_gene: .
j_gene: TRBJ2-5
CDR3nt: TGTGCCAGCAGAAGGACTCTCCTTGCGCCGGAGACCCAGTACTTC
CDR3aa: CASRRTLLAPETQYF

v_gene: TRBV4-1
abundance: .
d_gene: TRBD2
j_gene: TRBJ2-7
CDR3nt: TGCGCCAGCAGCCATCCACGGGGGGGCCGCTCCTACGAGCAGTACTTC
CDR3aa: CASSHPRGGRSYEQYF

v_gene: TRBV27
abundance: .
d_gene: TRBD1
j_gene: TRBJ1-4
CDR3nt: TGTGCCAGCAGTCCTTGGGACAGCTTTAATGAAAAACTGTTTTTT
CDR3aa: CASSPWDSFNEKLFF

v_gene: TRBV7-2
abundance: .
d_gene: .
j_gene: TRBJ2-7
CDR3nt: TGTGCCAGCAGCTACAATGGGCGCGAGCAGTACTTC
CDR3aa: CASSYNGREQYF

v_gene: TRBV4-2
abundance: .
d_gene: TRBD1
j_gene: TRBJ2-3
CDR3nt: TGTGCCAGCAGCCAAGGGAGGACAGGGGGCCCAGATACGCAGTATTTT
CDR3aa: CASSQGRTGGPDTQYF

v_gene: TRBV6-5
abundance: .
d_gene: .
j_gene: TRBJ1-2
CDR3nt: TGTGCCAGCAGTCCGGACAATCAGGGCTATGGCTACACCTTC
CDR3aa: CASSPDNQGYGYTF

v_gene: TRBV27
abundance: once
d_gene: .
j_gene: TRBJ1-2
CDR3nt: TGTGCCAGCAGTCCCCGTGGGGGGGGAAGCTATGGCTACACCTTC
CDR3aa: CASSPRGGGSYGYTF

v_gene: TRBV11-3
abundance: .
d_gene: TRBD1
j_gene: TRBJ2-2
CDR3nt: TGTGCCAGCAGCCCCGGGACAGGGAACACCAGGGAGCTGTTTTTT
CDR3aa: CASSPGTGNTRELFF

v_gene: TRBV6-1
abundance: .
d_gene: .
j_gene: TRBJ1-5
CDR3nt: TGTGCCAGCAGTGACTGGGACGCGGGGAGGAGTACGGCCCAGCATTTT
CDR3aa: CASSDWDAGRSTAQHF

v_gene: TRBV2
abundance: .
d_gene: TRBD1
j_gene: TRBJ1-2
CDR3nt: TGTGCCAGCAGTTCACTGCGACAGGGCTTCTATGGCTACACCTTC
CDR3aa: CASSSLRQGFYGYTF

v_gene: TRBV5-6
abundance: .
d_gene: .
j_gene: TRBJ2-3
CDR3nt: TGTGCCAGCAGCTTGGGTCTTAGCACAGATACGCAGTATTTT
CDR3aa: CASSLGLSTDTQYF

v_gene: TRBV4-3
abundance: .
d_gene: .
j_gene: TRBJ2-3
CDR3nt: TGCGCCAGCAGCCAAGATGAGTTCACAGATACGCAGTATTTT
CDR3aa: CASSQDEFTDTQYF

v_gene: TRBV29-1
abundance: .
d_gene: .
j_gene: TRBJ2-5
CDR3nt: TGCAGCGTTGAAGGGGGCCGGGAGACCCAGTACTTC
CDR3aa: CSVEGGRETQYF

v_gene: TRBV7-8
abundance: .
d_gene: TRBD2
j_gene: TRBJ2-7
CDR3nt: TGTGCCAGCAGTCCTCTAGCGGGAGGGCCTTACGAGCAGTACTTC
CDR3aa: CASSPLAGGPYEQYF

v_gene: TRBV7-8
abundance: .
d_gene: TRBD1
j_gene: TRBJ2-7
CDR3nt: TGTGCCAGCAGCACCCGGACAGGGTGGAGTTACGAGCAGTACTTC
CDR3aa: CASSTRTGWSYEQYF

v_gene: TRBV28
abundance: .
d_gene: .
j_gene: TRBJ1-5
CDR3nt: TGTGCCAGCAACCCGCCGGCAGCCAGTGACACCGGCAATCAGCCCCAGCATTTT
CDR3aa: CASNPPAASDTGNQPQHF